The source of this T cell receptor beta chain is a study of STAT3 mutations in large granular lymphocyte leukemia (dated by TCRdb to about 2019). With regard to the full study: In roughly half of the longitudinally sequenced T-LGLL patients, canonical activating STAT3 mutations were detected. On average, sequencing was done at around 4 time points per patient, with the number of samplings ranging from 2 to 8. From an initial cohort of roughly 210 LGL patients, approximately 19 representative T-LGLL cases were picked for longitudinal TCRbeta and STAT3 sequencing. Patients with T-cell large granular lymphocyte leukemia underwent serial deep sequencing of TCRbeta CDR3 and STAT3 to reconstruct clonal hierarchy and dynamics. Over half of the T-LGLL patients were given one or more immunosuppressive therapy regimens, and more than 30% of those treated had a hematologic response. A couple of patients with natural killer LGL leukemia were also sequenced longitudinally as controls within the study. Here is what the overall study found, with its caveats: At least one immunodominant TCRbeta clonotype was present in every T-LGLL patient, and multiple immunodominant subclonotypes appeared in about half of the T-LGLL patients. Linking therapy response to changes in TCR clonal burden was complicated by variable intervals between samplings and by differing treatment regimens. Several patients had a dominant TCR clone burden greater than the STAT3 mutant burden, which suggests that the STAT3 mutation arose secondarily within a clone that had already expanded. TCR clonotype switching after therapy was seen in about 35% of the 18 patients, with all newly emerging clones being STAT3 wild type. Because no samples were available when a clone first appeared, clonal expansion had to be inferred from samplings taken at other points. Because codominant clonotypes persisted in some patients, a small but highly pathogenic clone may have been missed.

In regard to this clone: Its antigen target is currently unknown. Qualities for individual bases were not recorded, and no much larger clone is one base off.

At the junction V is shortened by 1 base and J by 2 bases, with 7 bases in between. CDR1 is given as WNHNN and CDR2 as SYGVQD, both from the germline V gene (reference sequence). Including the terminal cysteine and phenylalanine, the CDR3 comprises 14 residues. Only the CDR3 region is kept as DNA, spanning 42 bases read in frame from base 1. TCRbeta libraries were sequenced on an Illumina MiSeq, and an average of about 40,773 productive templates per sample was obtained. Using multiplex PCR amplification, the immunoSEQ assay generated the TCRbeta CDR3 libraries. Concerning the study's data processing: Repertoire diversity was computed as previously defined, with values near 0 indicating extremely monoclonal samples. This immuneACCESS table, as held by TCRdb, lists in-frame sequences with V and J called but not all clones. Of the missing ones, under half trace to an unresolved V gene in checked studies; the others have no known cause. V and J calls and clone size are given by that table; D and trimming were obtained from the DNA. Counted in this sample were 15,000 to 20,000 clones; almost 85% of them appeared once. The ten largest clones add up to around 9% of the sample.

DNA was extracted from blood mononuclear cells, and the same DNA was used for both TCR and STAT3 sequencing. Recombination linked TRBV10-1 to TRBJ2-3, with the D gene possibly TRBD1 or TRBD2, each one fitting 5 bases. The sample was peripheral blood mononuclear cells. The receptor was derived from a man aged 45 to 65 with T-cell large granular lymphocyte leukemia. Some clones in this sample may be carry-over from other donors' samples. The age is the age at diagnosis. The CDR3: CASSEYGTTDTQYF. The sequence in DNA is TGCGCCAGCAGTGAGTACGGGACCACAGATACGCAGTATTTT.